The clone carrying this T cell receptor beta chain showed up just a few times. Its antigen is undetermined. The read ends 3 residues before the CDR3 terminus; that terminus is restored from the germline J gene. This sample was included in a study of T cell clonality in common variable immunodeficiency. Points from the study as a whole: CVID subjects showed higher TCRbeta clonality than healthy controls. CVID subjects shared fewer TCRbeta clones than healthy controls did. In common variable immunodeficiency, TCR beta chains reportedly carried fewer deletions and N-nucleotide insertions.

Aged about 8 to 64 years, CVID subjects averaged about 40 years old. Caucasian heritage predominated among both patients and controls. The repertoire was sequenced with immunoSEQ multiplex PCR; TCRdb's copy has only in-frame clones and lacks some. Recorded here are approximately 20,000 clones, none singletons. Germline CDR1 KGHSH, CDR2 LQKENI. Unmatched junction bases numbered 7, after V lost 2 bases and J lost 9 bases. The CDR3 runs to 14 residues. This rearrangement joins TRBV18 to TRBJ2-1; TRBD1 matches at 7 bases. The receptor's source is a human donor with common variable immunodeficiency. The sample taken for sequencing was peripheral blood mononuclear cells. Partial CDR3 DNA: TGTGCCAGCTCACCAGTGACAGGGCTCGGTGAG. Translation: CASSPVTGLGE. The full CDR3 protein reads CASSPVTGLGEQFF.